The source of this TCR beta chain is a study of blood T cell repertoires in COVID-19. Across the study: Sample material is recorded as cDNA or gDNA derived from T cells, B-cell-depleted T cells, or PBMCs.

Source study methods: Using reference gene primer amplification, nucleated cell counts were estimated. Profiling relied on immunoSEQ multiplex PCR, and the TCRdb table lists in-frame clones only, not all of them. V and J calls plus clone size are reproduced from that table; the DNA served to infer D and trimming. The data show more than 250,000 clones, around 85% seen once. V was pared by 5 bases and J by 6 bases, with 8 bases of the junction left unmatched. The germline gives CDR1 SGHTA, CDR2 FQGNSA. The CDR3 totals 14 residues. J is TRBJ2-5 and V is TRBV7-2; TRBD2 matches 8 bases. Sequenced input: peripheral blood. This clonotype originated in a woman in her 30s who had recovered from COVID-19. In nucleotides, the CDR3 is TGTGCCAGCAGCCGGGGGGGACTCGGGAAGACCCAGTACTTC. Translation gives CASSRGGLGKTQYF.